The source of this TCR beta chain is a study of blood T cell repertoires in COVID-19 (TCRdb year 2020). General notes on the study: Collaborator samples came from the United States, Italy and Spain and covered acute and convalescent phases of COVID-19. The samples were drawn from the first 160 participants of the ongoing ImmuneRACE study and from 950 to 1,500 subjects provided by 6 global collaborators. The repertoires were released in a freely available public database intended as a resource for research on the immune response to SARS-CoV-2. Subjects who had been exposed to COVID-19, were actively infected with it, or had recovered from it provided the deeply sampled blood TCRbeta repertoires that made up the dataset. The sample metadata nearly always contained a de-identified subject ID, COVID-19 status, age in years and sex. Where HLA class I and class II types were available, the types were taken from metadata supplied by the sample provider, not from assay-based typing. The material from the prospective study consisted of cDNA or gDNA derived from T cells, B-cell-depleted T cells, or PBMCs. Overall study outcomes, separate from this receptor: Clinical and demographic metadata were provided uncurated, with the amount varying by source and participant.

Via the germline V gene, CDR1 is SGHNT and CDR2 YENEEA. Compared with germline, V lacks 0 bases and J lacks 6 bases; bases without a gene match: 12. From its cysteine to its phenylalanine, the CDR3 spans 19 amino acids. Only the CDR3 part of the read is kept: 57 bases, read in frame from the first base. One collaborating source in Seattle enrolled patients during active infection and followed them longitudinally through the course of disease. Collaborating institutions collected whole blood in K2EDTA tubes following their own protocols. Collaborator samples were shipped for TCRbeta analysis as frozen whole blood, isolated PBMCs, or DNA extracted from either sample type. The immunoSEQ Assay, a bias-controlled multiplex PCR, was used to amplify TCRbeta CDR3 regions from genomic DNA. The study's own analysis went as follows. Nucleated cell counts per sample were estimated from amplification of reference gene primers within the assay. To quantify the absolute abundance of each unique TCRbeta CDR3 rearrangement, sequence reads were collapsed and filtered. For each sample, productive Simpson clonality was calculated by taking the square root of Simpson's diversity index across productive rearrangements. Drawn from immuneACCESS, this table holds only the in-frame rearrangements with V and J called that TCRdb kept. Clones are partly lost; checked studies trace under half to an unresolved V gene and leave the rest unexplained. V and J calls and clone size are those listed in that table; D and trimming were worked out from the DNA. Counted in this sample were under 550,000 clones; approximately 90% of them appeared once. The ten largest make up roughly 0.84% of the sample.

A word on this clone: The clone's antigen remains unknown. Base qualities are not recorded, but no much larger clone differs from it by a single base.

The TCR originated in a young man with COVID-19, enrolled during active disease. This chain joins TRBV11-3 to TRBJ2-7; 15 central nucleotides agree with TRBD2. The sample consisted of peripheral blood. The CDR3 has the sequence CASSLEGGLAGGPLREQYF. The nucleotide sequence reads TGTGCCAGCAGCTTAGAGGGAGGACTAGCGGGAGGGCCGCTTCGCGAGCAGTACTTC.